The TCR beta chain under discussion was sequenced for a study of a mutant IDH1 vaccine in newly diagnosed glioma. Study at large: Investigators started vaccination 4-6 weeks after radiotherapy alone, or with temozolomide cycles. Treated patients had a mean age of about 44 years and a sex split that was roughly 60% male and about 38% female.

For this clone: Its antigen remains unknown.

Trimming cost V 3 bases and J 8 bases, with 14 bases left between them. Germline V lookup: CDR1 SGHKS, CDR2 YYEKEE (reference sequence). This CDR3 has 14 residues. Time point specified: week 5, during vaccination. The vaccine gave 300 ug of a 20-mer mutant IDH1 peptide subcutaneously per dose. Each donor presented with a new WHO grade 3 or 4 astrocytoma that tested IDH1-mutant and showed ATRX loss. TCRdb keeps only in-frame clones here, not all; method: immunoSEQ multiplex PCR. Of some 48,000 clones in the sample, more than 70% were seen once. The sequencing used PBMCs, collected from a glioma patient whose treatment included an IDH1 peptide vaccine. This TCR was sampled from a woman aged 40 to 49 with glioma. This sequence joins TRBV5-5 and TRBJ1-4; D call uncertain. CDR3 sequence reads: CASSWGLPGEKLFF. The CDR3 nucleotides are TGTGCCAGCAGCTGGGGTCTTCCGGGGGAAAAACTGTTTTTT.